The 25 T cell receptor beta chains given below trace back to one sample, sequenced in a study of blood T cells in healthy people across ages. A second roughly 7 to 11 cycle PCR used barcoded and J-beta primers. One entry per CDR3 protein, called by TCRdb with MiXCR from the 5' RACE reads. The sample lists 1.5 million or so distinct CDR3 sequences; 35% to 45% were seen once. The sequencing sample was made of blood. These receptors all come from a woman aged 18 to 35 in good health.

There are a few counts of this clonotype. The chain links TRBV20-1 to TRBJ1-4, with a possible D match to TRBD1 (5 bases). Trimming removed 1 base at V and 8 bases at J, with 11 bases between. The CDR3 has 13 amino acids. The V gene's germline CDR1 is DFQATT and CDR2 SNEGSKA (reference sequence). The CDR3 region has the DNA TGCAGTGCTAGAGTCAGGGTTGAGGAAAAACTGTTTTTT. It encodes CSARVRVEEKLFF.

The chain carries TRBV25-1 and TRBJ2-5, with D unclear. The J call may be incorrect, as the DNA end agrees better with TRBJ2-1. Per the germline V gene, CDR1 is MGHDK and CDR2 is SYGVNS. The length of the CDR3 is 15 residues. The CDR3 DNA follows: TGTGCCAGCAGTGAGGGCAGTTATACACAAGAGACCCAGTTCTTC. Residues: CASSEGSYTQETQFF.

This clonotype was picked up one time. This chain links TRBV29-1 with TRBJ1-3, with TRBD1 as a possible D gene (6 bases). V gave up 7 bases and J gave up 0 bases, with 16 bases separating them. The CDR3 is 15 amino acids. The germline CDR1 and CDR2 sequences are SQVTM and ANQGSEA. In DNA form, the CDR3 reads TGCAGCGCAAACCGGGACACGAGCTCTGGAAACACCATATATTTT. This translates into CSANRDTSSGNTIYF.

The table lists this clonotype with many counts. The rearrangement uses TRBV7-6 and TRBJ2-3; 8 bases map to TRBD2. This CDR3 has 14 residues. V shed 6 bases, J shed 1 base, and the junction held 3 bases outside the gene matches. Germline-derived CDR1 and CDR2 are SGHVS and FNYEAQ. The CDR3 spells CASSSGAGTDTQYF. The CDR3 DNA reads TGTGCCAGCAGTAGCGGGGCAGGCACAGATACGCAGTATTTT.

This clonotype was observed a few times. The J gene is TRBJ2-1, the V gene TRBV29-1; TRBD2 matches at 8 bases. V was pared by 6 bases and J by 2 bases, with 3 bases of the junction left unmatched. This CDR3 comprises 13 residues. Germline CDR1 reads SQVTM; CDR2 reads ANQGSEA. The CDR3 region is CSVSAGAYNEQFF. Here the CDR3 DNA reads TGCAGCGTATCAGCGGGAGCCTACAATGAGCAGTTCTTC.

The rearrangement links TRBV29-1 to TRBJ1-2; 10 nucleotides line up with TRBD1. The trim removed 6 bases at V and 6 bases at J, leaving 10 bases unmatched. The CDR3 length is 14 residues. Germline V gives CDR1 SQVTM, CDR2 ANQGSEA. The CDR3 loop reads CSVLTGTGVHGYTF. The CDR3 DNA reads TGCAGCGTCCTGACCGGGACAGGGGTTCATGGCTACACCTTC.

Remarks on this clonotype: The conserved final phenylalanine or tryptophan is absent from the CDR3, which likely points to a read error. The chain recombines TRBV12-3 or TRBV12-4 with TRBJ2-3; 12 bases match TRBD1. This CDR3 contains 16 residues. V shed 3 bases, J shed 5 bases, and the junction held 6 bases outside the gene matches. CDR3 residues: CASSLKGQGARDTQYS. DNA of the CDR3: TGTGCCAGCAGTTTGAAGGGACAGGGGGCCAGAGATACGCAGTATTCT.

The CDR3 region has the DNA TGCAGTGCACAAACTCCTAGGGGGACATCTTACGAGCAGTACTTC. This encodes CSAQTPRGTSYEQYF. This chain connects TRBV20-1 to TRBJ2-4; maybe TRBD1 (6 bases). The J call is doubtful: the DNA matches TRBJ2-7 better. Germline CDR1 and CDR2: DFQATT and SNEGSKA (reference sequence). The length of the CDR3 is 15 residues.

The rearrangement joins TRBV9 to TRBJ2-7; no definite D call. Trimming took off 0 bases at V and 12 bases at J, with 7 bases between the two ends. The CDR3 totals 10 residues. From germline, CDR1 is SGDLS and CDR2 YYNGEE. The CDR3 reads CASSVEARYF. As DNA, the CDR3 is TGTGCCAGCAGCGTAGAGGCACGGTACTTC.

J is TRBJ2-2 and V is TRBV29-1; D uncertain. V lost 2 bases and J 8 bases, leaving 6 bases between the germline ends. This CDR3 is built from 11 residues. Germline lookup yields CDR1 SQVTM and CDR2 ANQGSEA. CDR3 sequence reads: CSVEYVGELFF. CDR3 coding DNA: TGCAGCGTTGAATATGTTGGGGAGCTGTTTTTT.

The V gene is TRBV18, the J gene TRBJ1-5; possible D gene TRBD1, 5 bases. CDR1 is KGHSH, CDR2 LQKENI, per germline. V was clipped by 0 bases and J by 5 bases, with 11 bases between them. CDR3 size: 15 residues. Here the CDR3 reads CASSPPERGDQPQHF. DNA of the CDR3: TGTGCCAGCTCACCACCGGAAAGGGGTGATCAGCCCCAGCATTTT.

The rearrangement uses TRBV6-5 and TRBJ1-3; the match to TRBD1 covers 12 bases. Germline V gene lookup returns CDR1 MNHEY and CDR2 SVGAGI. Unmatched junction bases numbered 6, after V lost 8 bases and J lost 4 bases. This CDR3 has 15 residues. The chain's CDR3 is CASGGQGARGNTIYF. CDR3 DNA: TGTGCCAGCGGGGGACAGGGGGCGCGCGGAAACACCATATATTTT.

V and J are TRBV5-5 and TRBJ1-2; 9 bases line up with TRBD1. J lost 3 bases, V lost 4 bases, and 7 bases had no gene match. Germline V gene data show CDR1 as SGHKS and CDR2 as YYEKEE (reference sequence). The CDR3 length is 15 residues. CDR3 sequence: CASSRGQGPYYGYTF. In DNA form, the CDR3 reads TGTGCCAGCAGCAGAGGACAGGGGCCTTACTATGGCTACACCTTC.

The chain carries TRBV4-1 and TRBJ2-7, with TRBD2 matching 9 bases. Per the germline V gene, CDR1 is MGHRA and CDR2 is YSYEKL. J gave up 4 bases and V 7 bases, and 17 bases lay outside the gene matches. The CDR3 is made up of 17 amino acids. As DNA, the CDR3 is TGCGCCAGCAAGCGTGGTTCTGGAGCGGGAGGCGGTTACGAGCAGTACTTC. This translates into CASKRGSGAGGGYEQYF.

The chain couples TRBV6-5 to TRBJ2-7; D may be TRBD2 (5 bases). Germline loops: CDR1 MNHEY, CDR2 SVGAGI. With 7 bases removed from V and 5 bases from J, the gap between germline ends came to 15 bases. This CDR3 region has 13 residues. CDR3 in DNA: TGTGCCAGCACCGAACGGGGTGACAACGAGCAGTACTTC. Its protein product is CASTERGDNEQYF.

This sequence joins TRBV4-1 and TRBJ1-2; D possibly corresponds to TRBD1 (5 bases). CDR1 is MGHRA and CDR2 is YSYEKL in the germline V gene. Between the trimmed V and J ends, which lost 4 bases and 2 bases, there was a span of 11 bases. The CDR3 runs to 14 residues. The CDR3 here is CASSRPGSNYGYTF. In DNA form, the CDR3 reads TGCGCCAGCAGCCGGCCAGGGTCAAACTATGGCTACACCTTC.

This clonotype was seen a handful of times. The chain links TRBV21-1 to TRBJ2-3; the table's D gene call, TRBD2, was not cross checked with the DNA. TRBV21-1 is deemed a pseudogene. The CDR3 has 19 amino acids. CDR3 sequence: CASSRDQSSGLSPADTQYF. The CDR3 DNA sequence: TGTGCCAGCAGCAGAGATCAGTCGTCGGGATTATCACCCGCAGATACGCAGTATTTT.

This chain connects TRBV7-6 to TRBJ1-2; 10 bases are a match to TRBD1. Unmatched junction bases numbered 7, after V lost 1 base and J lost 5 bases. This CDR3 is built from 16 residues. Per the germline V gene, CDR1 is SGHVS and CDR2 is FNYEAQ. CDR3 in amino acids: CASSLVGTGASYGYTF. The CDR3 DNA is TGTGCCAGCAGCTTAGTCGGGACAGGGGCATCGTATGGCTACACCTTC.

For the CDR3, the DNA is TGCGCCAGCAGCCAAGGAGCAGGACTCTCATACAATGAGCAGTTCTTC. Its protein product is CASSQGAGLSYNEQFF. The J gene is TRBJ2-1, the V gene TRBV4-1; D perhaps matches TRBD2 (5 bases). Trimming took 1 base from V and 4 from J, leaving 14 bases between them. Germline V CDR1 and CDR2: MGHRA, YSYEKL. The length of the CDR3 is 16 residues.

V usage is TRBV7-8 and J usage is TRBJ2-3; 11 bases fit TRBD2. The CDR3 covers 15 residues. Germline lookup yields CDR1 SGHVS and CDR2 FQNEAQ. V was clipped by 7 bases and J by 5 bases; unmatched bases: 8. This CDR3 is CASTDSGRAKDTQYF. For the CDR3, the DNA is TGTGCCAGCACCGATAGCGGGAGGGCCAAAGATACGCAGTATTTT. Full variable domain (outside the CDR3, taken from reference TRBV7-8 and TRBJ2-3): GAGVSQSPRYKVAKRGQDVALRCDPISGHVSLFWYQQALGQGPEFLTYFQNEAQLDKSGLPSDRFFAERPEGSVSTLKIQRTQQEDSAVYLCASTDSGRAKDTQYFGPGTRLTVL.

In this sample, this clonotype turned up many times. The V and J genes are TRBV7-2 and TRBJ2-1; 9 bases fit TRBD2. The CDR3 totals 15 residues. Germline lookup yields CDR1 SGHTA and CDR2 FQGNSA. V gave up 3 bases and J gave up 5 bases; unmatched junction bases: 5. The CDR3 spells CASSLYSGSNNEQFF. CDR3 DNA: TGTGCCAGCAGCTTGTATAGCGGGAGTAACAATGAGCAGTTCTTC.

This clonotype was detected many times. The CDR3 DNA is TGTGCCAGCAGCCAAGAAATGGCCGGGGAATCCTACGAGCAGTACTTC. This translates into CASSQEMAGESYEQYF. The V call is TRBV4-2, the J call TRBJ2-7; a possible D gene is TRBD2 (5 bases). Deletions cut 0 bases from V and 1 base from J, with 13 bases between. The CDR3 is made up of 16 amino acids. Germline-derived CDR1 and CDR2 are LGHNA and YNFKEQ.

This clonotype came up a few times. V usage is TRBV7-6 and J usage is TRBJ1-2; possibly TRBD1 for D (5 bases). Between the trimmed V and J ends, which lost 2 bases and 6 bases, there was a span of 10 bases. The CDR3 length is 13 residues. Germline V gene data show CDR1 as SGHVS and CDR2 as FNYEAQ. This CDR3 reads CASSLKGADGYTF. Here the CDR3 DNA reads TGTGCCAGCAGCTTAAAAGGGGCCGATGGCTACACCTTC.

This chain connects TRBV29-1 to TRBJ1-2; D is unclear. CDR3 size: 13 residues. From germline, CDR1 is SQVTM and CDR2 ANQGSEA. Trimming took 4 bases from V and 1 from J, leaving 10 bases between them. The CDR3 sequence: CSVVEGSNYGYTF. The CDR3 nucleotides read TGCAGCGTTGTAGAGGGCAGTAACTATGGCTACACCTTC.

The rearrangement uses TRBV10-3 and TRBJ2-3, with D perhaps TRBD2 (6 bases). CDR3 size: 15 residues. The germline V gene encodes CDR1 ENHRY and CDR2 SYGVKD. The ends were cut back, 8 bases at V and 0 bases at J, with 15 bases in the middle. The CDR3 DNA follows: TGTGCCATCGGCCAGACTAGTACTAGCACAGATACGCAGTATTTT. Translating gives CAIGQTSTSTDTQYF.